This T cell receptor (beta chain) was identified during a study of OX40 agonist ivuxolimab in advanced cancers. Only one count was recorded for this clone. Libraries were prepared by immunoSEQ multiplex PCR; TCRdb keeps only in-frame clonotypes and omits some of them. The sample has approximately 94,000 clones, 85% to 95% seen once; the top ten hold about 0.51%. Germline V gene lookup returns CDR1 SGHTS and CDR2 YDEGEE. The CDR3 contains 13 residues. V lost 9 bases, J lost 2 bases, and 15 bases lay in between. The chain is built from TRBV5-8 and TRBJ2-7, with D perhaps matching TRBD2 (5 bases). This receptor was obtained from an adult with an advanced solid tumor such as melanoma, head and neck, liver or kidney cancer. Sequencing was performed on CD4+ or CD8+ T cells sorted from blood, taken in a trial of the OX40 agonist ivuxolimab. The CDR3 nucleotides are TGTGCCACCATAGCGCCCGCGACCTACGAGCAGTACTTC. Protein: CATIAPATYEQYF.